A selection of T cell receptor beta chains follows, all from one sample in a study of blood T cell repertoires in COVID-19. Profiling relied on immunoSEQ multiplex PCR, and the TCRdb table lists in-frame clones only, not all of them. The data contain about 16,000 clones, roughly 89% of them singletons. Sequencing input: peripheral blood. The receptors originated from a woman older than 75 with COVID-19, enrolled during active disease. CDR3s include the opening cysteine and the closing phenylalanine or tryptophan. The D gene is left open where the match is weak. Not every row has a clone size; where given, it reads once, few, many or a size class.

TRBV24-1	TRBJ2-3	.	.	CATSDLVFGSVPLQYF	TGTGCCACCAGTGATTTGGTTTTTGGGAGCGTACCGTTGCAGTATTTT
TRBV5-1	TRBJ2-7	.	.	CASSLPIGKNYEQYF	TGCGCCAGCAGCCTCCCGATCGGGAAAAACTACGAGCAGTACTTC
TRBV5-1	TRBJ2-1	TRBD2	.	CASSLAGRGDREQFF	TGCGCCAGCAGCTTGGCGGGGCGGGGGGACCGGGAGCAGTTCTTC
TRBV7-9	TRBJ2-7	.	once	CASSDRIVGEQYF	TGTGCCAGCAGCGACAGGATAGTTGGCGAGCAGTACTTC
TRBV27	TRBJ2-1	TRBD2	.	CASSPIWGLAGVPNEQFF	TGTGCCAGCAGTCCCATTTGGGGACTAGCGGGAGTTCCCAATGAGCAGTTCTTC
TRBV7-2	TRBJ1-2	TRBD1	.	CASSLWSQGAPYGYTF	TGTGCCAGCAGCTTATGGAGTCAGGGGGCCCCCTATGGCTACACCTTC
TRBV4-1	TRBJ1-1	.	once	CASSPGTNTEAFF	TGCGCCAGCAGCCCAGGCACCAACACTGAAGCTTTCTTT
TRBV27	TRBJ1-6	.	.	CASSGDTYNSPLHF	TGTGCCAGCAGCGGGGACACATATAATTCACCCCTCCACTTT
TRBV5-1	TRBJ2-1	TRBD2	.	CASRLQAGGKGEQFF	TGCGCCAGCAGACTTCAAGCGGGAGGGAAGGGTGAGCAGTTCTTC
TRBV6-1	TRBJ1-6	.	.	CASSELGGGQGRRSYNSPLHF	TGTGCCAGCAGTGAATTGGGGGGGGGTCAGGGTCGGAGGTCCTATAATTCACCCCTCCACTTT
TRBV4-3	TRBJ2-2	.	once	CASSQEGLNTGELFF	TGCGCCAGCAGCCAAGAGGGACTCAACACCGGGGAGCTGTTTTTT
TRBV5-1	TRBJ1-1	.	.	CASRQGVNTEAFF	TGCGCCAGCAGACAGGGAGTGAACACTGAAGCTTTCTTT
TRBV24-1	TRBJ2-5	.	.	CATSDLLGTQYF	TGTGCCACCAGTGATTTGCTCGGTACCCAGTACTTC
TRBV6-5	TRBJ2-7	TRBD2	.	CASSYSGGRANEQYF	TGTGCCAGCAGTTACTCGGGCGGGAGGGCCAATGAGCAGTACTTC
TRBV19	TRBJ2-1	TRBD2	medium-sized	CASSLTSGDYNEQFF	TGTGCCAGTAGCTTGACTAGCGGGGATTACAATGAGCAGTTCTTC
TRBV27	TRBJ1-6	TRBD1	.	CASWTGKTIHF	TGTGCCAGCTGGACAGGGAAGACGATCCACTTT
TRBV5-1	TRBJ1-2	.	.	CASSLQLGSGYTF	TGCGCCAGCAGCTTGCAATTGGGGAGTGGCTACACCTTC
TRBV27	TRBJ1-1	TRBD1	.	CASSFGGTGGSMNTEAFF	TGTGCCAGCAGTTTCGGTGGGACAGGGGGTTCAATGAACACTGAAGCTTTCTTT
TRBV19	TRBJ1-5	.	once	CASIGQGKRQPQHF	TGTGCCAGTATAGGGCAGGGGAAACGTCAGCCCCAGCATTTT
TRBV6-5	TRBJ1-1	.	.	CASTPGSRMGAFF	TGTGCCAGCACCCCCGGGTCGCGTATGGGAGCTTTCTTT
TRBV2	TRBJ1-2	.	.	CASSEARAGYTF	TGTGCCAGCAGTGAAGCGCGGGCCGGCTACACCTTC
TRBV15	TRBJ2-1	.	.	CATSVGRRYNEQFF	TGTGCCACCAGCGTCGGTCGCCGATACAATGAGCAGTTCTTC